Below are 14 T cell receptor beta chains sequenced from a single sample in a study of Ad26.COV2.S vaccination and SARS-CoV-2 variants. As to treatment: 19 received Ad26.COV2.S at low or high dose, single or two shots; roughly 5 received placebo; per-sample allocation not given. Each sample was drawn 63 days after the first injection (of vaccine or placebo). Sequenced by immunoSEQ multiplex PCR; TCRdb stores in-frame clones only, minus some. The repertoire holds more than 300,000 clones, with 80% to 90% as singletons. Sequencing was performed on peripheral blood, taken in a trial of Ad26.COV2.S vaccine versus placebo. The receptor set was obtained from a person aged 18-65 years who received the Ad26.COV2.S COVID-19 vaccine or a placebo.

The V gene is TRBV9, the J gene TRBJ2-7; weak D call: TRBD2 (7 bases). CDR3 length: 16 amino acids. The germline V and J ends were trimmed by 0 bases and 0 bases, with 13 bases remaining between them. Germline V lookup: CDR1 SGDLS, CDR2 YYNGEE. Written as DNA, the CDR3 is TGTGCCAGCAGCGTAGGAGGGGGGGGAGACTCCTACGAGCAGTACTTC. It translates to CASSVGGGGDSYEQYF. Full variable domain (missing parts from reference TRBV9 and TRBJ2-7): DSGVTQTPKHLITATGQRVTLRCSPRSGDLSVYWYQQSLDQGLQFLIQYYNGEERAKGNILERFSAQQFPDLHSELNLSSLELGDSALYFCASSVGGGGDSYEQYFGPGTRLTVT.

V and J are TRBV10-3 and TRBJ1-5, with a weak D call TRBD1 (6 bases). This CDR3 comprises 17 residues. Looked up from germline, CDR1 is ENHRY and CDR2 is SYGVKD. V shed 0 bases and J shed 0 bases, with 12 bases lying between them. CDR3 sequence reads: CAISESAPGDSNQPQHF. Written as DNA, the CDR3 is TGTGCCATCAGTGAGTCCGCACCAGGGGATAGCAATCAGCCCCAGCATTTT.

This rearrangement joins TRBV9 to TRBJ2-7; TRBD2 aligns across 8 bases. Germline loops: CDR1 SGDLS, CDR2 YYNGEE. The CDR3 contains 14 residues. Trimming removed 2 bases from V and 2 bases from J; junction bases left unmatched: 3. Written as DNA, the CDR3 is TGTGCCAGCAGCGTGACTAGCGACGCCTACGAGCAGTACTTC. Translating it yields CASSVTSDAYEQYF.

The V call is TRBV25-1, the J call TRBJ2-2, with D perhaps TRBD2 (5 bases). CDR3 length equals 15 residues. Between the trimmed V and J ends, which lost 7 bases and 2 bases, there was a span of 14 bases. Germline V gene sequence: CDR1 MGHDK, CDR2 SYGVNS. The CDR3: CASMKRKRNTGELFF. For the CDR3, the DNA is TGTGCCAGCATGAAGCGGAAACGAAACACCGGGGAGCTGTTTTTT.

The chain employs TRBV12-3 or TRBV12-4 and TRBJ2-7; D remains unclear. CDR3 length: 12 amino acids. V lost 1 base and J lost 4, with 5 bases in between. The CDR3 here is CASSLGRYEQYF. CDR3 sequence (DNA): TGTGCCAGCAGTTTAGGGCGTTACGAGCAGTACTTC.

As for this clone: Other DNA sequences in the same sample also yield this CDR3. The V gene is TRBV2, the J gene TRBJ2-2; 9 bases align to TRBD1. Per the germline V gene, CDR1 is SNHLY and CDR2 is FYNNEI. The CDR3 sequence is 14 residues long. With 6 bases clipped from V and 1 base from J, the junction kept 0 bases outside the gene matches. As DNA, the CDR3 is TGTGCCAGCAGGGGACAGGGGAACACCGGGGAGCTGTTTTTT. Amino acid sequence: CASRGQGNTGELFF.

The gene calls are TRBV28 and TRBJ2-5; D might be TRBD2 (6 bases). Germline V gives CDR1 MDHEN, CDR2 SYDVKM. This CDR3 contains 13 residues. V gave up 4 bases and J gave up 2 bases, with 8 bases separating them. The chain's CDR3 is CASSSGTQETQYF. CDR3 DNA: TGTGCCAGCAGTTCCGGGACTCAAGAGACCCAGTACTTC.

CDR3 loop: CASSLGSGNEQFF. Here the CDR3 DNA reads TGTGCCAGCAGCTTGGGGTCTGGGAATGAGCAGTTCTTC. The gene calls are TRBV5-6 and TRBJ2-1; D not certain. The V end lost 0 bases, the J end lost 7 bases, and 8 bases lay between the germline ends. Germline V gives CDR1 SGHDT, CDR2 YYEEEE. The CDR3 is made up of 13 amino acids.

The rearrangement links TRBV14 to TRBJ2-5, with TRBD2 matching 9 bases. The J segment lost 4 bases and the V segment lost 5 bases, leaving 8 bases of the junction unmatched. CDR1 and CDR2 from the germline V gene are SGHDN and FVKESK. CDR3 size: 15 residues. In nucleotides, the CDR3 is TGTGCCAGCAGCTCGCTAGCGGGGCTTACAGAGACCCAGTACTTC. Encoded protein: CASSSLAGLTETQYF.

The chain recombines TRBV3-1 (or the pseudogene TRBV3-2) with TRBJ1-3; D is perhaps TRBD1 (5 bases). Per germline, CDR1 LGHDT and CDR2 YNNKEL (reference sequence). The CDR3 runs to 17 residues. The germline V and J ends were trimmed by 0 bases and 0 bases, with 12 bases remaining between them. For the CDR3, the DNA is TGTGCCAGCAGCCAAGATTTCGGGACTGCCTCTGGAAACACCATATATTTT. It translates to CASSQDFGTASGNTIYF.

There are a few counts of this clone. Compared with germline, one end of the junction differs, possibly owing to a read error. The chain is built from TRBV7-8 and TRBJ1-5; 8 bases map to TRBD1. Per germline, CDR1 SGHVS and CDR2 FQNEAQ. The CDR3 is 15 residues long. The CDR3 is CASSLARTGSQPQHF. Here the CDR3 DNA reads TGTGCCAGCAGCCTAGCTCGGACAGGGTCACAGCCCCAGCATTTT.

The rearrangement joins TRBV19 to TRBJ1-5, with 8 bases aligning to TRBD1. Germline CDR1 and CDR2: LNHDA and SQIVND (reference sequence). The CDR3 is 15 residues long. The V gene end was trimmed by 2 bases and the J gene end by 5 bases; junction bases not matched to a gene: 5. CDR3 DNA: TGTGCCAGTAGTATAATGGACAGGGAAGATCAGCCCCAGCATTTT. Translating it yields CASSIMDREDQPQHF.

The CDR3 reads CASSFTGQGIGYEQYF. In nucleotides, the CDR3 is TGTGCCAGCAGCTTCACCGGACAGGGGATTGGATACGAGCAGTACTTC. The rearrangement links TRBV28 to TRBJ2-7; 9 nucleotides agree with TRBD1. The trim removed 6 bases at V and 4 bases at J, leaving 13 bases unmatched. The CDR3 contains 16 residues. Germline values: CDR1 MDHEN, CDR2 SYDVKM.

J is TRBJ2-7 and V is TRBV12-3 or TRBV12-4, with no clear D. The CDR3 covers 11 residues. V was trimmed by 8 bases and J by 4 bases, leaving 9 bases between them. The CDR3 loop is CASGQLYEQYF. The CDR3 coding sequence is TGTGCCAGCGGCCAATTATACGAGCAGTACTTC.